This T cell receptor (beta chain) was identified during a study of T cell clonality in common variable immunodeficiency. The table lists this clone with many counts. The CDR3 goes on 3 residues after the read ends, and that part is filled in from the germline J gene. This CDR3 is built from 15 residues. CDR1 and CDR2 (germline): SGHRS, YFSETQ. The trim removed 0 bases at V and 7 bases at J, leaving 2 bases unmatched. Here immunoSEQ multiplex PCR was the method, and the copy in TCRdb shows in-frame clones only, minus some. The sample was found to contain tens of thousands of clones, and every one recurs.

The V gene is TRBV5-1, the J gene TRBJ1-4, with TRBD1 matching 11 bases. This TCR was recovered from a person aged 18 to 70 in good health. The sample taken for sequencing was peripheral blood mononuclear cells. The CDR3 is CASSLAGTGGEKLFF. Incomplete CDR3 DNA: TGCGCCAGCAGCTTGGCGGGGACAGGGGGTGAAAAA.